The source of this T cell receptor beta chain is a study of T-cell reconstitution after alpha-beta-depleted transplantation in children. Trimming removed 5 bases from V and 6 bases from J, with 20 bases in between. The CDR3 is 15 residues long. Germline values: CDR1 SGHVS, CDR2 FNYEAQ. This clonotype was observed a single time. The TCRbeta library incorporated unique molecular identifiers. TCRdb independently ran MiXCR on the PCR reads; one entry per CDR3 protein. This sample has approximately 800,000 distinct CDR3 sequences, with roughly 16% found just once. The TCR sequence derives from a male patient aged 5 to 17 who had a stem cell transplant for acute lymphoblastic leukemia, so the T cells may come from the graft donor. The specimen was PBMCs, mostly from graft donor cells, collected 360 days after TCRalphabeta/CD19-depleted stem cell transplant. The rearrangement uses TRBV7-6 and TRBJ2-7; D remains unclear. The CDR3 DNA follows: TGTGCCAGCAGCCCCCCCCCTGGCAACGCCCCCGAGCAGTACTTC. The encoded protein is CASSPPPGNAPEQYF.